Listed below are T cell receptor beta chains from one sample, sequenced in a study of T cells in Graves' hyperthyroidism and ophthalmopathy. Each CDR3 protein gets one entry after TCRdb re-called the multiplex PCR reads with MiXCR. The sample has hundreds of thousands of distinct CDR3 sequences, 18% seen once. Sequences were obtained from blood. These receptor sequences come from a man in his forties or fifties with Graves' hyperthyroidism. Each CDR3 is given without its conserved first and last residue. Fields, in order: J gene, clone size, V gene, CDR3 protein. Some rows have no size entry. The others give once, few or many, or a class for an expanded clone.

J gene: TRBJ2-6; clone size: many; V gene: TRBV28; CDR3 protein: ASTYGTGGPGANVLT
J gene: TRBJ2-3; clone size: many; V gene: TRBV5-1; CDR3 protein: ASSFEVGSTDTQY
J gene: TRBJ1-2; clone size: -; V gene: TRBV5-1; CDR3 protein: ASSIRQGAGGYT
J gene: TRBJ1-6; clone size: few; V gene: TRBV28; CDR3 protein: ASSLLGPDNSPLH
J gene: TRBJ2-5; clone size: many; V gene: TRBV20-1; CDR3 protein: SARRGHQETQY
J gene: TRBJ1-1; clone size: -; V gene: TRBV3-1; CDR3 protein: ASSPREANTEAF
J gene: TRBJ1-2; clone size: many; V gene: TRBV2; CDR3 protein: ASTPGALTNGYT
J gene: TRBJ2-3; clone size: few; V gene: TRBV24-1; CDR3 protein: ATETGPSTDTQY
J gene: TRBJ2-7; clone size: many; V gene: TRBV6-2/TRBV6-3; CDR3 protein: ASSSPGTGGYEQY
J gene: TRBJ1-2; clone size: many; V gene: TRBV24-1; CDR3 protein: ATSDQRYGYT
J gene: TRBJ1-1; clone size: many; V gene: TRBV19; CDR3 protein: ASRLPSGNTEAF
J gene: TRBJ2-7; clone size: many; V gene: TRBV10-3; CDR3 protein: ANGNRTGGSLDEQY
J gene: TRBJ2-5; clone size: many; V gene: TRBV3-1; CDR3 protein: ASSQAEGQETQY
J gene: TRBJ1-5; clone size: -; V gene: TRBV2; CDR3 protein: ASSEGDRYQPQH
J gene: TRBJ2-3; clone size: many; V gene: TRBV28; CDR3 protein: ASSLRGSGTDTQY
J gene: TRBJ2-1; clone size: many; V gene: TRBV7-7; CDR3 protein: ASSYRQGASYNEQF
J gene: TRBJ1-2; clone size: -; V gene: TRBV7-2; CDR3 protein: ASSGSAQNYGCT
J gene: TRBJ1-2; clone size: -; V gene: TRBV27; CDR3 protein: AGSFGQGLYGYT
J gene: TRBJ1-1; clone size: many; V gene: TRBV6-5; CDR3 protein: ASSYSNPGTGTEAF
J gene: TRBJ1-1; clone size: -; V gene: TRBV4-2; CDR3 protein: ASSQDPDRGLGVNTEAF
J gene: TRBJ1-4; clone size: few; V gene: TRBV12-3/TRBV12-4; CDR3 protein: ASSPRGLHEKLF
J gene: TRBJ1-1; clone size: -; V gene: TRBV5-8; CDR3 protein: ASSLDYWSRAEAF
J gene: TRBJ2-7; clone size: many; V gene: TRBV20-1; CDR3 protein: SARGGIYEQY
J gene: TRBJ2-7; clone size: many; V gene: TRBV5-1; CDR3 protein: ASSLGQGAVEQY
J gene: TRBJ1-2; clone size: -; V gene: TRBV7-9; CDR3 protein: ASTASYGYT
J gene: TRBJ2-2; clone size: few; V gene: TRBV2; CDR3 protein: ASSEVGTHNTGELF
J gene: TRBJ2-7; clone size: many; V gene: TRBV3-1; CDR3 protein: ASSRPGQGSYEQY
J gene: TRBJ2-1; clone size: few; V gene: TRBV28; CDR3 protein: ASSFNRGLYNEQF
J gene: TRBJ1-1; clone size: many; V gene: TRBV5-1; CDR3 protein: ASSRAQNTEAF